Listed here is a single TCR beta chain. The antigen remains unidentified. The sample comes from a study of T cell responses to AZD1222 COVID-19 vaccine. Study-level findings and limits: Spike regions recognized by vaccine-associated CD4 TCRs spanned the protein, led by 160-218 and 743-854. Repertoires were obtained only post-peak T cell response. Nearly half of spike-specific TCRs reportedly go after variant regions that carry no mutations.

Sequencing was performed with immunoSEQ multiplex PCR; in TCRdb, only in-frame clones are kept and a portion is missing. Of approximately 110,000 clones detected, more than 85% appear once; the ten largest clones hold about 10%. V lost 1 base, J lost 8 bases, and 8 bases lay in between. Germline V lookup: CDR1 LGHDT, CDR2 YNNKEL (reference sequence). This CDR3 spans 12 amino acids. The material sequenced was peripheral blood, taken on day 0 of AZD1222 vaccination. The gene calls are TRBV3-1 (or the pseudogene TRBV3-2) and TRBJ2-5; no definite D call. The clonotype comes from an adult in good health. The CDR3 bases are TGTGCCAGCAGCCAAGCTTCTTTTACCCAGTACTTC. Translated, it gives CASSQASFTQYF.